A single sample gave rise to the 7 T cell receptor beta chains below, sequenced in a study of blood T cell repertoires in COVID-19. Generated by immunoSEQ multiplex PCR, the TCRdb table keeps only in-frame clones and is missing some. This sample has approximately 200,000 clones, with roughly 85% found just once. Sequenced material: peripheral blood. These receptors were taken from a man between 45 and 60 years old who had recovered from COVID-19.

This clone was found once. The chain combines TRBV3-1 (or the pseudogene TRBV3-2) with TRBJ2-2; 8 bases fit TRBD2. The CDR3 runs to 16 residues. V trimming: 4 bases; J trimming: 6 bases; junction bases outside the gene matches: 10. Germline V gives CDR1 LGHDT, CDR2 YNNKEL (reference sequence). The CDR3 nucleotides are TGTGCCAGCAGCCCCTACGGGGGGGGGCGTTCCGGGGAGCTGTTTTTT. Its protein product is CASSPYGGGRSGELFF.

This sequence joins TRBV27 and TRBJ2-7, with D uncertain. In germline, CDR1 is MNHEY, CDR2 SMNVEV (reference sequence). V dropped 3 bases and J dropped 3 bases, with 9 bases sitting between them. This CDR3 comprises 13 residues. DNA for the CDR3: TGTGCCAGCAGTTTCACCGCCGGCTACGAGCAGTACTTC. Protein: CASSFTAGYEQYF.

This chain uses TRBV11-3 with TRBJ2-1; tentatively, D is TRBD2 (7 bases). The CDR3 sequence is 15 residues long. In germline, CDR1 is SGHNT, CDR2 YENEEA. Between the trimmed V and J ends, which lost 5 bases and 0 bases, there was a span of 11 bases. The CDR3 loop is CASSRGGGSYNEQFF. The CDR3 DNA reads as TGTGCCAGCAGCCGAGGGGGGGGCTCCTACAATGAGCAGTTCTTC.

This clone was detected a few times. V is TRBV5-1 and J is TRBJ2-3; TRBD1 matches 8 bases. Germline CDR1 and CDR2: SGHRS and YFSETQ. After removal of 4 bases from V and 3 bases from J, the junction contained 10 bases not matched to a gene. The length of the CDR3 is 16 residues. In DNA form, the CDR3 reads TGCGCCAGCAGCGGATACTCAGGGGGCTATACAGATACGCAGTATTTT. Protein sequence: CASSGYSGGYTDTQYF.

The chain couples TRBV5-5 to TRBJ2-3; D not resolved. This CDR3 is 14 amino acids long. CDR1 and CDR2 from the germline V gene are SGHKS and YYEKEE (reference sequence). Trimming removed 2 bases at V and 6 bases at J, with 13 bases between. CDR3 region: CASSLLAYMDTQYF. CDR3 in DNA: TGTGCCAGCAGCTTACTTGCGTATATGGATACGCAGTATTTT. The variable domain in full, completed from reference TRBV5-5 and TRBJ2-3, reads DAGVTQSPTHLIKTRGQQVTLRCSPISGHKSVSWYQQVLGQGPQFIFQYYEKEERGRGNFPDRFSARQFPNYSSELNVNALLLGDSALYLCASSLLAYMDTQYFGPGTRLTVL.

The genes are TRBV24-1 and TRBJ2-6; maybe TRBD2 (6 bases). V was trimmed by 2 bases and J by 2 bases, leaving 6 bases between them. Germline V CDR1 and CDR2: KGHDR, SFDVKD. There are 15 residues in the CDR3. CDR3 coding DNA: TGTGCCACCAGTGATTCGGGGGCTGGGGCCAACGTCCTGACTTTC. This encodes CATSDSGAGANVLTF.

The rearrangement links TRBV29-1 to TRBJ2-1, with unresolved D. This CDR3 has 10 amino acids. From germline, CDR1 is SQVTM and CDR2 ANQGSEA. V gave up 7 bases and J gave up 5 bases, with 6 bases separating them. The CDR3 DNA is TGCAGCGGCGGCAACAATGAGCAGTTCTTC. It yields the protein CSGGNNEQFF.